A selection of T cell receptor beta chains follows, all from one sample in a study of neurological immune-mediated disorders. Each CDR3 protein gets one entry after TCRdb re-called the 5' RACE reads with MiXCR. The sample includes roughly 30,000 distinct CDR3 sequences, 4.5% to 7% of them seen just once. The sequenced sample was CD4+ T cells from blood. These receptors originate from a woman between 45 and 60 years old in good health. Each CDR3 is given with its conserved first and last residue. The D gene is left open where the match is weak. Clone size, where shown, is once, few, many, or a class for clones that have expanded.

CDR3 protein	CDR3 DNA	D gene	V gene	J gene	clone size
CSAARLAGETQYF	TGCAGTGCCGCCCGACTAGCGGGGGAGACCCAGTACTTC	TRBD2	TRBV20-1	TRBJ2-5	many
CASSLGTSGRWETQYF	TGTGCCAGCAGTTTAGGAACTAGCGGGAGGTGGGAGACCCAGTACTTC	TRBD2	TRBV12-3/TRBV12-4	TRBJ2-5	many
CASSLEAGGTGINYGYTF	TGTGCCAGCAGCTTAGAGGCTGGGGGGACAGGGATTAACTATGGCTACACCTTC	TRBD1	TRBV7-6	TRBJ1-2	many
CSAHQQGKFYEQYF	TGCAGTGCCCACCAACAGGGGAAGTTCTACGAGCAGTACTTC	TRBD1	TRBV20-1	TRBJ2-7	many
CASSATERGTDTQYF	TGTGCCAGCAGTGCGACGGAGCGGGGCACAGATACGCAGTATTTT	NA	TRBV2	TRBJ2-3	many
CASSLGEGRNSPLHF	TGTGCCAGCAGCCTCGGGGAGGGCCGTAATTCACCCCTCCACTTT	NA	TRBV7-9	TRBJ1-6	many
CASSGARANYGYTF	TGTGCCAGCAGTGGGGCGCGGGCTAACTATGGCTACACCTTC	NA	TRBV12-3/TRBV12-4	TRBJ1-2	many
CSAPGTTGGGYTF	TGCAGTGCCCCAGGGACGACAGGCGGGGGCTACACCTTC	NA	TRBV20-1	TRBJ1-2	many
CASSLDAGVNEQFF	TGTGCCAGCAGCTTAGATGCGGGCGTCAATGAGCAGTTCTTC	NA	TRBV7-2	TRBJ2-1	many
CASSLGGVLQGVDF	TGCGCCAGCAGCTTGGGGGGGGTCCTTCAAGGCGTCGACTTT	NA	TRBV5-1	TRBJ1-1	many
CASSAGGGYEQYF	TGTGCCAGCAGTGCGGGGGGCGGATACGAGCAGTACTTC	NA	TRBV6-1	TRBJ2-7	NA
CASSSPPGGLSGNTIYF	TGTGCCAGCAGCTCCCCACCCGGGGGCCTCAGTGGAAACACCATATATTTT	NA	TRBV7-8	TRBJ1-3	many
CSAGTGGNTEAFF	TGCAGTGCGGGGACAGGGGGGAACACTGAAGCTTTCTTT	TRBD1	TRBV20-1	TRBJ1-1	many
CASSPFSAGARNTQYF	TGCGCCAGCAGCCCCTTTTCGGCGGGGGCCAGGAATACGCAGTATTTT	NA	TRBV5-1	TRBJ2-3	many
CASRQGGAVSGTTIYF	TGTGCCAGCAGACAAGGGGGAGCTGTCTCTGGAACCACCATATATTTT	NA	TRBV14	TRBJ1-3	many
CASSRGLAGGNEQFF	TGCGCCAGCAGCCGCGGACTAGCGGGGGGCAATGAGCAGTTCTTC	TRBD2	TRBV5-1	TRBJ2-1	many
CSALFAVNEQFF	TGCAGTGCCCTTTTTGCGGTCAATGAGCAGTTCTTC	NA	TRBV20-1	TRBJ2-1	many
CASSKSLGSNTEAFF	TGCGCCAGCAGCAAATCACTCGGGTCGAACACTGAAGCTTTCTTT	NA	TRBV4-1	TRBJ1-1	many